This T cell receptor (beta chain) was found in a study of Ad26.COV2.S vaccination and SARS-CoV-2 variants. Broader study findings: Ad26.COV2.S recipients had broader spike-specific TCRs (P = 0.0014). Quantification of TCR breadth and depth may have yielded underestimates of total T cell responses. Marked by substantial breadth, spike-specific CD8+ and CD4+ T cell responses were reportedly seen after vaccination.

Assay used: immunoSEQ multiplex PCR; TCRdb lists only in-frame clones, some missing. The data contain just over 350,000 clones, about 91% of them singletons. As concerns this clone: Its antigen is unknown.

The CDR3 is 16 amino acids. The germline V and J ends were trimmed by 0 bases and 3 bases, with 13 bases remaining between them. Germline CDR1 is LGHNA and CDR2 is YSLEER. This specimen was peripheral blood, taken after recovery from COVID-19. The TCR originated in a human donor who had recovered from COVID-19. This chain uses TRBV4-3 with TRBJ2-3; D may match TRBD1 or TRBD2 (5 bases each). CDR3 region: CASSQDFMGVTDTQYF. CDR3 DNA: TGCGCCAGCAGCCAAGATTTTATGGGGGTTACAGATACGCAGTATTTT.